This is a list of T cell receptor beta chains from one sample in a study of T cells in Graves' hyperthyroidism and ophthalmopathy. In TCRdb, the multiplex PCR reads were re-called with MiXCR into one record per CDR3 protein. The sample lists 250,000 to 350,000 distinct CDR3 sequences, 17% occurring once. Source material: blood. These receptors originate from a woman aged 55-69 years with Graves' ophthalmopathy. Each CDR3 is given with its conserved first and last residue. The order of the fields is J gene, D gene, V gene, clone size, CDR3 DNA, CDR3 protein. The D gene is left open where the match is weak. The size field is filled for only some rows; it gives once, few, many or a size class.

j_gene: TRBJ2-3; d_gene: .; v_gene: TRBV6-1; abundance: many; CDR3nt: TGTGCCAGCAGTTACGTCGGGGCGGAGGCAGATACGCAGTATTTT; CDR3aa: CASSYVGAEADTQYF
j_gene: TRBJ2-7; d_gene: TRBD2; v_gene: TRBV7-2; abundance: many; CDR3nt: TGTGCCAGCAGCTTAGCCTCGGGGGGCTACGAGCAGTACTTC; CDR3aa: CASSLASGGYEQYF
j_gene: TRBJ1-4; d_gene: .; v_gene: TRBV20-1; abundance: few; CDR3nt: TGCAGTGCTAGAGATTGGGGGACTAATGAAAAACTGTTTTTT; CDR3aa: CSARDWGTNEKLFF
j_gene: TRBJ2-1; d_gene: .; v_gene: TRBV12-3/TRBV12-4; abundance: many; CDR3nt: TGTGCCAGCAGCCAGGGGCCATACAATGAGCAGTTCTTC; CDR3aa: CASSQGPYNEQFF
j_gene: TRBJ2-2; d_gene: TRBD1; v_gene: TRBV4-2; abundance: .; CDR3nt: TGTGCCAGCAGCCAAGTCCGGAAGAGGGGGCGCAGTTCTTTTGGCGGGGAGCTGTTTTTT; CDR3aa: CASSQVRKRGRSSFGGELFF
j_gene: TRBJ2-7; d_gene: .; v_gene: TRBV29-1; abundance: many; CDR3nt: TGCAGCGCCCGTAGCTCCTACGAGCAGTACTTC; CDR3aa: CSARSSYEQYF
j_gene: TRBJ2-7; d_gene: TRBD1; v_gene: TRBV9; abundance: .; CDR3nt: TGTGCCAGCAGCGCTCACCCGGGACAGGTTCTGGAGCAGTACTTC; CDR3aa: CASSAHPGQVLEQYF
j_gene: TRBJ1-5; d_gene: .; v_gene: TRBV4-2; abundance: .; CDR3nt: TGTGCCAGCAGCCAGCGGGGGCTCAATCAGCCCCAGCATTTT; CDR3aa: CASSQRGLNQPQHF
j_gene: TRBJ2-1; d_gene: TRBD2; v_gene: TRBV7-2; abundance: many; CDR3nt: TGTGCCAGCAGCTCGAGCGGGATACCGAGGTATGAGCAGTTCTTC; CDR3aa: CASSSSGIPRYEQFF
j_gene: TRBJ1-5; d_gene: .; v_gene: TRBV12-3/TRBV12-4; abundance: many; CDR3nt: TGTGCCAGCAGCCGTAACCGGGACCAGCCCCAGCATTTT; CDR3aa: CASSRNRDQPQHF
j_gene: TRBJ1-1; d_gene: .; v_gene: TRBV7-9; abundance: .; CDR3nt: TGTGCCAGCAGCACCTACCTAGGGGACACTGAAGCTTTCTTT; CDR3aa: CASSTYLGDTEAFF
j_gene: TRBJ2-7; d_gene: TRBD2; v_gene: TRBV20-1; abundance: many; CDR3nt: TGCAGTGCTAGACCGACTAGCGGGAGTTGGGAGCAGTACTTC; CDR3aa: CSARPTSGSWEQYF
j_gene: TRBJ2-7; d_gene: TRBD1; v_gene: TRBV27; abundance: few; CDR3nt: TGTGCCAGCAGTTTATTTCCGTTGGACAGGGGGAGGTCCTACGAGCAGTACTTC; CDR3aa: CASSLFPLDRGRSYEQYF
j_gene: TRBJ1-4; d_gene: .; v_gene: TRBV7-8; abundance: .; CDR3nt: TGTGCCAGCAGCCGACGGACTGAGTTTGAAAAACTGTTTTTT; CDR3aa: CASSRRTEFEKLFF
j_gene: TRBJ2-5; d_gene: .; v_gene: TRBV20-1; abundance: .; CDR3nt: TGCAGTGCTAAATTTCAACTGGGACTCCACCAAGAGACCCAGTACTTC; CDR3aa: CSAKFQLGLHQETQYF
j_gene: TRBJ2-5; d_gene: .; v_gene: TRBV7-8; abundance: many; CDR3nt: TGTGCCAGCAGCCCCGGACAGATTGACCAAGAGACCCAGTACTTC; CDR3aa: CASSPGQIDQETQYF
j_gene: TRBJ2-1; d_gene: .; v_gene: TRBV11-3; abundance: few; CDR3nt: TGTGCCAGCAGCTTTGGGCCCGGGAACAATGAGCAGTTCTTC; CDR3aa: CASSFGPGNNEQFF
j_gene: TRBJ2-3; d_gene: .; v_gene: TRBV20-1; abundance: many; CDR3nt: TGCAGTGCTACAGAGGCGCTACGCACAGATACGCAGTATTTT; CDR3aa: CSATEALRTDTQYF
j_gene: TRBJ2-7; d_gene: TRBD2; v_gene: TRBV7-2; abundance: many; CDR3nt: TGTGCCAGCAGCGAATTTAGCGGGAGGGCCTACGAGCAGTACTTC; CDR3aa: CASSEFSGRAYEQYF
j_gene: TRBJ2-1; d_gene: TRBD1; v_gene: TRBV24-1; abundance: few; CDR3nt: TGTGCCACCAGTGGATCGCGCACAGGGGACAGGGGGAATGAGCAGTTCTTC; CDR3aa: CATSGSRTGDRGNEQFF
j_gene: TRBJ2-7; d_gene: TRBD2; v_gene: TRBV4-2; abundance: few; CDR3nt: TGTGCCAGCAGCCAAGTAGCGTTCGGACTAGCGGATCACTACGAGCAGTACTTC; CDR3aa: CASSQVAFGLADHYEQYF
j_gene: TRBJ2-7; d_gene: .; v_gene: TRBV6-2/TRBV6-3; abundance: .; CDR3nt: TGTGCCAGCAGAACTAGAACAGCCTACGAGCAGTACTTC; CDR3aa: CASRTRTAYEQYF
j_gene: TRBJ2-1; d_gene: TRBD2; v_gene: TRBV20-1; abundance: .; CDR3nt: TGCAGTGCTAGAGAACCGGGACTAGCGGGAGCGGGCAATGAGCAGTTCTTC; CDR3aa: CSAREPGLAGAGNEQFF
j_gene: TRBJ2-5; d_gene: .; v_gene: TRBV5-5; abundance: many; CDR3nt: TGTGCCAGCACCGCCGGCTGGGGGCCACAAGAGACCCAGTACTTC; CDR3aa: CASTAGWGPQETQYF
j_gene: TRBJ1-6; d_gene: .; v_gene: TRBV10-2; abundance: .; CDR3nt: TGCGCCAGCAGTGAGTCTACAGTACAGGGAAATTCACCCCTCCACTTT; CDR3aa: CASSESTVQGNSPLHF
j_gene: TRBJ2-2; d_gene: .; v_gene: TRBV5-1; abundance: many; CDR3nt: TGCGCCAGCAGAATCGGACCCGCTGCGAACACCGGGGAGCTGTTTTTT; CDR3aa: CASRIGPAANTGELFF
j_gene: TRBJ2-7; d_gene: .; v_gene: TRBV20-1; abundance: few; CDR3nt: TGCAGTGTAACGAGTGGGGCTTTAGGGGGCGAGCAGTACTTC; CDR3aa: CSVTSGALGGEQYF
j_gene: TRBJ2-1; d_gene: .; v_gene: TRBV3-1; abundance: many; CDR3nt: TGTGCCAGCAGCCAAGGACGTGGCGGGACAGAGCAGTTCTTC; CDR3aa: CASSQGRGGTEQFF
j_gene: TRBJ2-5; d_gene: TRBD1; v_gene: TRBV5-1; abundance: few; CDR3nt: TGCGCCAGCAGCTTGTATCGACAGGGGGAAGAGACCCAGTACTTC; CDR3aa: CASSLYRQGEETQYF
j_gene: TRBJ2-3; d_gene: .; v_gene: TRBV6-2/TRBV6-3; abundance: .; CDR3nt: TGTGCCAGCAGTTACACCGACAGCACAGATACGCAGTATTTT; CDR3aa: CASSYTDSTDTQYF
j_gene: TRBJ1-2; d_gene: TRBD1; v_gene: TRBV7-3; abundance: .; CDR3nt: TGTGCCAGCAGCTTAACAGGGGGCACCCCTGGGGATTATGGCTACACCTTC; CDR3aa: CASSLTGGTPGDYGYTF
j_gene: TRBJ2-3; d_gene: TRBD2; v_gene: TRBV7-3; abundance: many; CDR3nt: TGTGCCAGCAGCAGGCGGGAGGCCGGGGATACGCAGTATTTT; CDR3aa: CASSRREAGDTQYF
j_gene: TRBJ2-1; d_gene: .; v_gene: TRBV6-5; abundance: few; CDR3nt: TGTGCCAGCAGTTACGGCCAGAGGGTAATGCAGTTCTTC; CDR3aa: CASSYGQRVMQFF